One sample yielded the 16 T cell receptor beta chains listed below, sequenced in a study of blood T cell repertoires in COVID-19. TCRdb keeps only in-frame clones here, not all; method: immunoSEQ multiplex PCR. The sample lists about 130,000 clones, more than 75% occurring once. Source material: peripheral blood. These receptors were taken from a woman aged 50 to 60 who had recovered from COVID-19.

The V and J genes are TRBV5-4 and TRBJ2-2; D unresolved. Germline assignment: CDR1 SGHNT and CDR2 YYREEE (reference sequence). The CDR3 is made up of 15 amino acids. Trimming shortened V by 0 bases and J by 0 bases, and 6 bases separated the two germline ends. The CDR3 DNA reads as TGTGCCAGCAGCTTGGGAGCCGCGAACACCGGGGAGCTGTTTTTT. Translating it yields CASSLGAANTGELFF. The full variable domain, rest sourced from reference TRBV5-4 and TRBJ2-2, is ETGVTQSPTHLIKTRGQQVTLRCSSQSGHNTVSWYQQALGQGPQFIFQYYREEENGRGNFPPRFSGLQFPNYSSELNVNALELDDSALYLCASSLGAANTGELFFGEGSRLTVL.

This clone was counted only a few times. CDR3 coding DNA: TGTGCCAGCAGTGAATCCAGGGTTTTCGGGGAGCTGTTTTTT. It codes for CASSESRVFGELFF. The chain links TRBV2 to TRBJ2-2; the D gene is possibly TRBD1 (5 bases). The CDR3 is 14 residues long. In germline, CDR1 is SNHLY, CDR2 FYNNEI. Trimming cost V 2 bases and J 7 bases, with 11 bases left between them.

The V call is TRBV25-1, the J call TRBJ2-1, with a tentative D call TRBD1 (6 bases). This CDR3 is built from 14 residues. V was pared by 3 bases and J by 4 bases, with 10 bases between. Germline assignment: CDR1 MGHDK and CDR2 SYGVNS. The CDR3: CASSDGGHYNEQFF. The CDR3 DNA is TGTGCCAGCAGTGATGGGGGACATTACAATGAGCAGTTCTTC.

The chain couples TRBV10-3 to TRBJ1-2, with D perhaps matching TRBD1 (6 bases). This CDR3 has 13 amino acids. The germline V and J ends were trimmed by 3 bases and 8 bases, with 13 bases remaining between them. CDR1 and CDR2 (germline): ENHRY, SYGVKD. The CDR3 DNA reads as TGTGCCATCAGTGAACACAGGGAAGCAGGCTACACCTTC. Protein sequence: CAISEHREAGYTF.

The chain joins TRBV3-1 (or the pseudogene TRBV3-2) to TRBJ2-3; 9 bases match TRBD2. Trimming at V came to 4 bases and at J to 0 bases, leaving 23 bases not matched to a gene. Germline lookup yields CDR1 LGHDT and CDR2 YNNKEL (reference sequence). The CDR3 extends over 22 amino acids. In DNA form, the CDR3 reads TGTGCCAGCAGCCCCTGGCCTTCATTGGGCGATGGACTAGCGACTAGCACAGATACGCAGTATTTT. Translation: CASSPWPSLGDGLATSTDTQYF.

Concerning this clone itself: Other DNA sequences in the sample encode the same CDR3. DNA for the CDR3: TGTGCCTGGAGTCGGGGGTCCGGGGAGCTGTTTTTT. It codes for CAWSRGSGELFF. V is TRBV30 and J is TRBJ2-2, with D possibly matching TRBD2 (6 bases). The CDR3 is 12 amino acids. Trimming removed 2 bases at V and 6 bases at J, with 7 bases between. Per the germline V gene, CDR1 is GTSNPN and CDR2 is SVGIG (reference sequence).

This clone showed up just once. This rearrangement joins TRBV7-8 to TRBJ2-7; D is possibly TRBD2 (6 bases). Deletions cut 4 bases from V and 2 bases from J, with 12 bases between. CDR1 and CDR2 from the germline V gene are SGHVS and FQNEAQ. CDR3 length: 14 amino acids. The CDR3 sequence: CASSSFRETYEQYF. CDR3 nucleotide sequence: TGTGCCAGCAGCTCTTTCCGGGAGACCTACGAGCAGTACTTC.

The CDR3 DNA is TGTGCCAGTAGTATCAGGGACAGGGCCACCGGGGAGCTGTTTTTT. This translates into CASSIRDRATGELFF. This rearrangement joins TRBV19 to TRBJ2-2, with 9 bases that match TRBD1. Trimming removed 3 bases from V and 4 bases from J; junction bases left unmatched: 3. Germline CDR1 LNHDA, CDR2 SQIVND (reference sequence). CDR3 size: 15 residues.

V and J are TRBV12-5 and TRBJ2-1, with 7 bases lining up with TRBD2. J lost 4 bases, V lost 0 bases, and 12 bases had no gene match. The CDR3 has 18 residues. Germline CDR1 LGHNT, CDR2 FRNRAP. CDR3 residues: CASGLVRDGTTNYNEQFF. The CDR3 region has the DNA TGTGCTAGTGGTTTGGTACGTGATGGGACTACTAATTACAATGAGCAGTTCTTC.

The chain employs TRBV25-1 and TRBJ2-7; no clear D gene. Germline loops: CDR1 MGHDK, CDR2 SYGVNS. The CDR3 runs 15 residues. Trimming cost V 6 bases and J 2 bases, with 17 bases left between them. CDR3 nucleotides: TGTGCCAGCAGCCCCCTTGGAGTCGGCGCCTACGAGCAGTACTTC. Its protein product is CASSPLGVGAYEQYF.

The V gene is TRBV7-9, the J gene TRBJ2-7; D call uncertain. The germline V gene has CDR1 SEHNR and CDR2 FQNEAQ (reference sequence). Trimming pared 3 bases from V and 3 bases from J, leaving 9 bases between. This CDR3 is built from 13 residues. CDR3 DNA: TGTGCCAGCAGCTTGGGCCTTTTCTACGAGCAGTACTTC. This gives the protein CASSLGLFYEQYF.

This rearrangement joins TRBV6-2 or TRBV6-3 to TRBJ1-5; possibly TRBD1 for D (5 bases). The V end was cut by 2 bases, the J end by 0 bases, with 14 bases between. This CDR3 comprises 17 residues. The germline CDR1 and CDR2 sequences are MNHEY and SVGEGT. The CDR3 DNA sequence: TGTGCCAGCAGTTACGGAGGGGCACCGTATAGCAATCAGCCCCAGCATTTT. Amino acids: CASSYGGAPYSNQPQHF.

In nucleotides, the CDR3 is TGTGCCTGGAGTGTTAAGGCGGATTTAAACTATGGCTACACCTTC. This gives the protein CAWSVKADLNYGYTF. J is TRBJ1-2 and V is TRBV30; D is uncertain. The CDR3 is 15 amino acids. Germline lookup yields CDR1 GTSNPN and CDR2 SVGIG (reference sequence). V was clipped by 0 bases and J by 2 bases, with 13 bases between them.

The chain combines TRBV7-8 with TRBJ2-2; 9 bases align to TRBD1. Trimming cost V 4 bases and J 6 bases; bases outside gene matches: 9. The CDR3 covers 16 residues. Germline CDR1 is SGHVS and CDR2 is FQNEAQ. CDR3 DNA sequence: TGTGCCAGCAGCTCCTACAGGGGGCGCTCGGCCGGGGAGCTGTTTTTT. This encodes CASSSYRGRSAGELFF.

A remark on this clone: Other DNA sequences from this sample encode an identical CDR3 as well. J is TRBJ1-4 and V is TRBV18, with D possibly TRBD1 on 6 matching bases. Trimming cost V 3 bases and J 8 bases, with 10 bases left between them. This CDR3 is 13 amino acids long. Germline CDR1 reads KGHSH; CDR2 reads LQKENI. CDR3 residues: CASSPGQGEKLFF. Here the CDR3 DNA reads TGTGCCAGCTCACCTGGGCAGGGGGAAAAACTGTTTTTT.

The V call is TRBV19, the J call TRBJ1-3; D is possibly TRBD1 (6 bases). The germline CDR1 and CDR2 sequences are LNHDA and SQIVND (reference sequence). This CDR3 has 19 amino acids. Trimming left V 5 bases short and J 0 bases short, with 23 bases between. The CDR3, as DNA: TGTGCCAGTAGTGGGGGGGCTTCACGGGGCCCCAGCTCTGGAAACACCATATATTTT. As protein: CASSGGASRGPSSGNTIYF.